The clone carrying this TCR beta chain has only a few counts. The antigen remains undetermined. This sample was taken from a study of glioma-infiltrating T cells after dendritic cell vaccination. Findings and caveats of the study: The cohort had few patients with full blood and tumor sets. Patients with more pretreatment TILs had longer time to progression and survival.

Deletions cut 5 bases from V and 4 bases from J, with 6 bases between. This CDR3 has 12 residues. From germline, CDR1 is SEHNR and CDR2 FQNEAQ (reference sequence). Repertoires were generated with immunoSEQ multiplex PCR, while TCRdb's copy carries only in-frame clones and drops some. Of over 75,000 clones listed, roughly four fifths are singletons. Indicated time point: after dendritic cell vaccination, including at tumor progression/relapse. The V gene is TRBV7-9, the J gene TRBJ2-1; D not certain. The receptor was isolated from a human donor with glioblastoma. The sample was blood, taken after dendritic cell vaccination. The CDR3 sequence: CASSGQYNEQFF. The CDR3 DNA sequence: TGTGCCAGCAGCGGGCAGTACAATGAGCAGTTCTTC.